These 19 T cell receptor beta chains originate from one sample sequenced in a study of T cells in Graves' hyperthyroidism and ophthalmopathy. TCR beta CDR3 regions were amplified from RNA. RT-PCR in the first round (using the HTBI primer set) targeted the TCR CDR3. TCRdb called the multiplex PCR reads again in MiXCR, with one record for every CDR3 protein. Counted here are about 200,000 distinct CDR3 sequences, around 20% occurring once; the ten biggest clones make up about 48%. The specimen was blood. The receptors derive from a man aged 35 to 55 with Graves' hyperthyroidism.

The table lists this clonotype with many counts. V is TRBV7-3 and J is TRBJ2-2; no clear D gene. V lost 1 base and J lost 1, with 4 bases in between. Germline CDR1 SGHTA, CDR2 FQGTGA. The CDR3 contains 14 residues. In DNA, the CDR3 is TGTGCCAGCAGCTTAAGGGTGAACACCGGGGAGCTGTTTTTT. This encodes CASSLRVNTGELFF. The whole variable domain, remainder taken from reference TRBV7-3 and TRBJ2-2, is GAGVSQTPSNKVTEKGKYVELRCDPISGHTALYWYRQSLGQGPEFLIYFQGTGAADDSGLPNDRFFAVRPEGSVSTLKIQRTERGDSAVYLCASSLRVNTGELFFGEGSRLTVL.

This clonotype was recorded at least ten times. The chain joins TRBV30 to TRBJ1-1, with D unclear. Looked up from germline, CDR1 is GTSNPN and CDR2 is SVGIG (reference sequence). Trimming removed 2 bases at V and 1 base at J, with 8 bases between. CDR3 size: 13 residues. The CDR3 DNA reads TGTGCCTGGAGTACTGGCGAGAACACTGAAGCTTTCTTT. As protein: CAWSTGENTEAFF.

This clonotype was counted between two and nine times. The V gene is TRBV19, the J gene TRBJ1-5; 7 bases map to TRBD1. V lost 6 bases to trimming and J lost 1 base; unmatched junction nucleotides: 12. Germline assignment: CDR1 LNHDA and CDR2 SQIVND (reference sequence). The CDR3 has 17 amino acids. The CDR3 DNA is TGTGCCAGTAGGGGGTTAAAAGGGACAGACAGCAATCAGCCCCAGCATTTT. This translates into CASRGLKGTDSNQPQHF.

This clonotype was seen only a few times. The chain recombines TRBV5-6 with TRBJ2-7; 10 bases fit TRBD1. The J segment lost 5 bases and the V segment lost 0 bases, leaving 5 bases of the junction unmatched. The germline CDR1 and CDR2 sequences are SGHDT and YYEEEE. The CDR3 consists of 15 residues. The CDR3 DNA sequence: TGTGCCAGCAGCTTGGTGGGGACAGGGGACAACGAGCAGTACTTC. It is translated as CASSLVGTGDNEQYF.

This clonotype has a count of ten or more. In nucleotides, the CDR3 is TGTGCCAGCAGTTCTCGTCCCGGGGAGCTGTTTTTT. This gives the protein CASSSRPGELFF. The chain uses TRBV6-1 and TRBJ2-2; D unresolved. The CDR3 contains 12 residues. V lost 5 bases to trimming and J lost 6 bases, with 7 bases between them. Germline CDR1 is MNHNS and CDR2 is SASEGT.

This clonotype showed up many times. Here the CDR3 reads CASSYGLADTGELFF. The CDR3 DNA sequence: TGTGCCAGCAGCTATGGACTAGCTGACACCGGGGAGCTGTTTTTT. This sequence joins TRBV7-2 and TRBJ2-2; 8 bases align to TRBD2. Germline loops: CDR1 SGHTA, CDR2 FQGNSA. This CDR3 spans 15 amino acids. The V gene end was trimmed by 4 bases and the J gene end by 3 bases; junction bases not matched to a gene: 4.

This clonotype came up many times. The chain is built from TRBV7-9 and TRBJ1-2; possible D gene TRBD1, 5 bases. V was shortened by 3 bases and J by 6 bases, with 11 bases between the two germline ends. Germline V gives CDR1 SEHNR, CDR2 FQNEAQ (reference sequence). The CDR3 has 13 residues. This chain's CDR3 is CASSFTREDGYTF. CDR3 in DNA: TGTGCCAGCAGCTTTACCAGGGAGGATGGCTACACCTTC.

Only a few counts were recorded for this clonotype. The V gene is TRBV6-1, the J gene TRBJ2-7; unclear D gene. The CDR3 runs 14 residues. V shed 7 bases and J shed 2 bases, with 15 bases lying between them. Germline V CDR1 and CDR2: MNHNS, SASEGT. CDR3 amino acids: CASNIRIAPYEQYF. The CDR3 nucleotides read TGTGCCAGCAATATTAGAATTGCGCCCTACGAGCAGTACTTC.

Turning to this clonotype: This may come from a read error, since a much larger clone is one base off. This sequence joins TRBV4-2 and TRBJ2-1, with D tentatively TRBD2 (6 bases). Near its end, the DNA agrees better with TRBJ2-7, so the J call may be wrong. The V gene's germline CDR1 is LGHNA and CDR2 YNFKEQ. This CDR3 region has 16 residues. As DNA, the CDR3 is TGTGCCAGCAGCCAAGATTCGCGGGGTGGCTACAATGAGCAGTACTTC. It codes for CASSQDSRGGYNEQYF.

This clonotype was seen repeatedly, ten times or more. The chain combines TRBV5-1 with TRBJ2-1; perhaps TRBD2 as D (5 bases). From germline, CDR1 is SGHRS and CDR2 YFSETQ. CDR3 length: 15 residues. The ends were cut back, 5 bases at V and 5 bases at J, with 17 bases in the middle. CDR3 sequence reads: CASSVMRVRDNEQFF. CDR3 nucleotide sequence: TGCGCCAGCAGTGTGATGCGGGTCCGGGACAATGAGCAGTTCTTC.

Remarks on this clonotype: A single base separates this from a much larger clone, so it may be a read error. The V call is TRBV6-1, the J call TRBJ2-3; D is ambiguous. This CDR3 spans 12 amino acids. The ends were cut back, 8 bases at V and 5 bases at J, with 11 bases in the middle. Germline V CDR1 and CDR2: MNHNS, SASEGT. The CDR3 loop reads CASAPLGDTQYF. The CDR3 nucleotides read TGTGCCAGCGCCCCCCTTGGAGATACGCAGTATTTT.

V usage is TRBV9 and J usage is TRBJ2-7, with 8 bases aligning to TRBD1. This CDR3 region has 17 residues. Germline lookup yields CDR1 SGDLS and CDR2 YYNGEE. J lost 6 bases, V lost 1 base, and 15 bases had no gene match. CDR3 region: CASSVSLSDREMSEQYF. The CDR3 DNA reads as TGTGCCAGCAGCGTAAGCCTTTCGGACAGGGAAATGAGCGAGCAGTACTTC.

The V and J genes are TRBV15 and TRBJ1-2; D not resolved. The germline V gene encodes CDR1 LNHNV and CDR2 YYDKDF (reference sequence). The CDR3 has 13 amino acids. Trimming left V 0 bases short and J 6 bases short, with 8 bases between. The CDR3 bases are TGTGCCACCAGCAGAGATCGAGCCGATGGCTACACCTTC. This translates into CATSRDRADGYTF.

This clonotype was found many times. The chain couples TRBV30 to TRBJ1-1; no definite D call. The ends were cut back, 3 bases at V and 8 bases at J, with 13 bases in the middle. The germline gives CDR1 GTSNPN, CDR2 SVGIG (reference sequence). The CDR3 is 12 residues long. The CDR3 sequence is CAWRREGGEAFF. The CDR3 nucleotides are TGTGCCTGGAGGAGGGAAGGAGGAGAAGCTTTCTTT. Based on the CDR3 plus reference TRBV30 and TRBJ1-1, the full variable domain is SQTIHQWPATLVQPVGSPLSLECTVEGTSNPNLYWYRQAAGRGLQLLFYSVGIGQISSEVPQNLSASRPQDRQFILSSKKLLLSDSGFYLCAWRREGGEAFFGQGTRLTVV.

This chain joins TRBV30 and TRBJ2-1, with 15 bases fitting TRBD2. This CDR3 spans 16 amino acids. Germline V lookup: CDR1 GTSNPN, CDR2 SVGIG (reference sequence). V lost 1 base to trimming and J lost 5 bases; unmatched junction nucleotides: 3. The CDR3 protein is CAWSGGLAGGNNEQFF. The DNA for the CDR3 is TGTGCCTGGAGTGGGGGACTAGCGGGGGGCAACAATGAGCAGTTCTTC.

This sequence joins TRBV20-1 and TRBJ1-1; the D gene is possibly TRBD1 (5 bases). CDR1 is DFQATT, CDR2 SNEGSKA, per germline (reference sequence). V was pared by 0 bases and J by 3 bases, with 11 bases between. This CDR3 contains 14 residues. The CDR3 DNA reads as TGCAGTGCTAGAGATCCCCGCAGGGACACTGAAGCTTTCTTT. Translating it yields CSARDPRRDTEAFF.

This clonotype was counted many times. V gene TRBV6-1 combines with J gene TRBJ2-5, with D possibly being TRBD2 (5 bases). V was cut by 4 bases and J by 7 bases, with 16 bases left in between. Germline CDR1 and CDR2: MNHNS and SASEGT. The CDR3 runs to 14 residues. Written as DNA, the CDR3 is TGTGCCAGCAGTGGAACGGGCCCAGGAGGGACCCAGTACTTC. It codes for CASSGTGPGGTQYF.

There are many counts of this clonotype. This chain uses TRBV11-2 with TRBJ2-5; D not certain. Germline loops: CDR1 SGHAT, CDR2 FQNNGV. Trimming stripped 5 bases from V and 3 bases from J, with 16 bases between. CDR3 length: 15 amino acids. In nucleotides, the CDR3 is TGTGCCAGCAGCCCCCGGGCTTCCGACAAAGAGACCCAGTACTTC. Translated: CASSPRASDKETQYF.

This clonotype was seen repeatedly, ten times or more. This chain connects TRBV30 to TRBJ1-2; perhaps TRBD1 as D (6 bases). Deletions cut 3 bases from V and 7 bases from J, with 12 bases between. This CDR3 region has 12 residues. Germline CDR1 GTSNPN, CDR2 SVGIG (reference sequence). CDR3 residues: CAWSGGQGGYTF. In nucleotides, the CDR3 is TGTGCCTGGAGCGGGGGGCAGGGTGGCTACACCTTC.